Following are 25 T cell receptor beta chains from one sample sequenced in a study of blood T cells in healthy people across ages. The authors ran a second PCR of roughly 7 to 11 cycles using a sample-barcoded 5' primer and a J-beta primer mix. Using its own MiXCR run on the 5' RACE reads, TCRdb lists one record per CDR3 protein. The sample consists of some 1.7 million distinct CDR3 sequences, roughly 30% of them appearing once. The specimen sequenced was blood. The receptors were sampled from a woman aged 30 to 39 in good health.

This clonotype was observed a few times. The chain is built from TRBV28 and TRBJ2-3; TRBD1 agrees at 9 bases. The length of the CDR3 is 13 residues. Trimming at V came to 6 bases and at J to 5 bases, leaving 3 bases not matched to a gene. In germline, CDR1 is MDHEN, CDR2 SYDVKM. The chain's CDR3 is CASSRQGVDTQYF. The CDR3 DNA follows: TGTGCCAGCAGCAGACAGGGGGTAGATACGCAGTATTTT.

The chain employs TRBV6-6 and TRBJ2-5; D unresolved. The V end was cut by 7 bases, the J end by 1 base, with 7 bases between. Germline CDR1 is MNHNY and CDR2 is SVGAGI (reference sequence). This CDR3 has 12 residues. The DNA of the CDR3 is TGTGCCAGCACTGTAGGCCAAGAGACCCAGTACTTC. It codes for CASTVGQETQYF.

The table lists this clonotype with many counts. The V gene is TRBV7-2, the J gene TRBJ2-5; D remains unclear. The CDR3 spans 15 residues. Germline lookup yields CDR1 SGHTA and CDR2 FQGNSA. V lost 4 bases and J 7 bases, leaving 19 bases between the germline ends. This chain's CDR3 is CASSSLTRWEWTQYF. Written as DNA, the CDR3 is TGTGCCAGCAGCTCCCTTACGCGGTGGGAATGGACCCAGTACTTC.

This clonotype was observed a single time. A clone one base away is much larger, so this may be a read error. V is TRBV7-2 and J is TRBJ2-5, with D perhaps matching TRBD1 or TRBD2 (5 bases each). In germline, CDR1 is SGHTA, CDR2 FQGNSA. V shed 5 bases and J shed 7 bases, with 11 bases lying between them. This CDR3 comprises 12 residues. CDR3 protein: CASSQRGATQYF. The DNA for the CDR3 is TGTGCCAGCAGCCAACGGGGCGCGACCCAGTACTTC.

V gene TRBV28 combines with J gene TRBJ2-1, with no clear D. Trimming removed 7 bases at V and 2 bases at J, with 9 bases between. Germline assignment: CDR1 MDHEN and CDR2 SYDVKM. The CDR3 has 13 amino acids. The CDR3 sequence is CASTFTTYNEQFF. Written as DNA, the CDR3 is TGTGCCAGCACCTTCACTACCTACAATGAGCAGTTCTTC.

This clonotype was seen a few times. V gene TRBV11-2 combines with J gene TRBJ2-5, with D perhaps TRBD2 (5 bases). The length of the CDR3 is 15 residues. Germline V gene lookup returns CDR1 SGHAT and CDR2 FQNNGV. Trimming removed 0 bases from V and 5 bases from J, with 13 bases in between. The CDR3 nucleotides are TGTGCCAGCAGCTTAGATCTGGGTCGGGGTGAGACCCAGTACTTC. This translates into CASSLDLGRGETQYF. Based on the CDR3 plus reference TRBV11-2 and TRBJ2-5, the full variable domain is EAGVAQSPRYKIIEKRQSVAFWCNPISGHATLYWYQQILGQGPKLLIQFQNNGVVDDSQLPKDRFSAERLKGVDSTLKIQPAKLEDSAVYLCASSLDLGRGETQYFGPGTRLLVL.

About this clonotype: At one of its ends the junction is not consistent with the germline gene, which may arise from a read error. V is TRBV5-6 and J is TRBJ2-1; D unresolved. The CDR3 extends over 11 amino acids. Germline V gene lookup returns CDR1 SGHDT and CDR2 YYEEEE. The CDR3 DNA follows: TGTGCCGGCAGCGCCAGAAATGAGCGGTTCTTC. Its protein product is CAGSARNERFF. The complete variable domain, with remaining parts taken from reference TRBV5-6 and TRBJ2-1, reads DAGVTQSPTHLIKTRGQQVTLRCSPKSGHDTVSWYQQALGQGPQFIFQYYEEEERQRGNFPDRFSGHQFPNYSSELNVNALLLGDSALYLCAGSARNERFFGPGTRLTVL.

On this clonotype itself: The CDR3 end shows no conserved phenylalanine or tryptophan, and so a read error is likely. CDR3: CASSVATGGSYGYTV. The CDR3 nucleotides are TGTGCCAGCAGCGTCGCGACAGGGGGGTCCTATGGCTACACCGTC. This sequence joins TRBV9 and TRBJ1-2, with 9 bases lining up with TRBD1. Germline CDR1 SGDLS, CDR2 YYNGEE. There are 15 residues in the CDR3. Germline trimming cut 2 bases from V and 4 bases from J; bases unmatched to any gene: 6.

The CDR3 nucleotides are TGTGCCAGCCGAACACCAGCGGGGGGACCAGATACGCAGTATTTT. Translating gives CASRTPAGGPDTQYF. The chain couples TRBV27 to TRBJ2-3, with 9 bases that match TRBD2. There are 15 residues in the CDR3. J was trimmed by 4 bases and V by 8 bases; bases with no gene match: 10. Germline V gene lookup returns CDR1 MNHEY and CDR2 SMNVEV (reference sequence).

This clonotype was counted a few times. The chain links TRBV24-1 to TRBJ1-2; 7 bases are a match to TRBD1. This CDR3 has 13 residues. Germline V gene sequence: CDR1 KGHDR, CDR2 SFDVKD. J lost 2 bases, V lost 9 bases, and 5 bases had no gene match. The CDR3 DNA reads TGTGCCACCGCCCGGGACAGCAACTATGGCTACACCTTC. It translates to CATARDSNYGYTF.

With respect to this clonotype: A junction boundary mismatches the germline segment, possibly from a read error. This chain uses TRBV6-6 with TRBJ1-5, with 7 bases fitting TRBD1. Germline lookup yields CDR1 MNHNY and CDR2 SVGAGI (reference sequence). This CDR3 has 16 amino acids. DNA of the CDR3: TGTGCCGGCAGTTACTCGACAGGGCACAGCAATCAGCCCCAGCATTTT. This translates into CAGSYSTGHSNQPQHF.

The J gene is TRBJ2-7, the V gene TRBV25-1; possibly TRBD1 or TRBD2 for D (6 bases each). Deletions cut 4 bases from V and 3 bases from J, with 22 bases between. The germline V gene encodes CDR1 MGHDK and CDR2 SYGVNS. This CDR3 region has 17 residues. CDR3 in amino acids: CASSGLGGLSGYYEQYF. The CDR3 bases are TGTGCCAGCAGTGGATTGGGGGGCCTATCGGGCTACTACGAGCAGTACTTC.

There are a few counts of this clonotype. The CDR3 reads CATSDRTSGRSVEQFF. In DNA form, the CDR3 reads TGTGCCACCAGTGACCGGACTAGCGGGAGATCCGTTGAGCAGTTCTTC. This rearrangement joins TRBV24-1 to TRBJ2-1, with 13 bases identical to TRBD2. CDR3 length: 16 amino acids. Germline values: CDR1 KGHDR, CDR2 SFDVKD. J gave up 9 bases and V 4 bases, and 8 bases lay outside the gene matches.

Note on this clonotype: A clone one base away is much larger, so this may be a read error. The CDR3 sequence is CASSFGTFQETQFF. As DNA, the CDR3 is TGTGCCAGCAGCTTCGGGACTTTCCAAGAGACCCAGTTCTTC. This chain connects TRBV5-6 to TRBJ2-5; D is perhaps TRBD2 (6 bases). The J call may be mistaken, given a closer DNA end match to TRBJ2-1. CDR1 and CDR2 (germline): SGHDT, YYEEEE. The CDR3 runs to 14 residues.

This clonotype was seen ten or more times. This rearrangement joins TRBV20-1 to TRBJ2-5; D is perhaps TRBD1 (6 bases). Trimming took off 3 bases at V and 5 bases at J, with 16 bases between the two ends. CDR1 is DFQATT and CDR2 is SNEGSKA in the germline V gene (reference sequence). The CDR3 loop spans 14 amino acids. In DNA form, the CDR3 reads TGCAGTGCTAGTAAGGTCAGGGGTGGTGAGACCCAGTACTTC. This translates into CSASKVRGGETQYF.

This clonotype has just a few counts. At one end, the junction sequence differs from germline, possibly due to a read error. The J gene is TRBJ2-7, the V gene TRBV5-1, with TRBD2 matching 8 bases. The CDR3 length is 14 residues. Germline V gene sequence: CDR1 SGHRS, CDR2 YFSETQ. DNA for the CDR3: TGCGCCGGCAGCCGGGGACTAGAACACCACGAGCAGTACTTC. Translation: CAGSRGLEHHEQYF. The full variable domain, completed using reference TRBV5-1 and TRBJ2-7, is KAGVTQTPRYLIKTRGQQVTLSCSPISGHRSVSWYQQTPGQGLQFLFEYFSETQRNKGNFPGRFSGRQFSNSRSEMNVSTLELGDSALYLCAGSRGLEHHEQYFGPGTRLTVT.

The chain links TRBV18 to TRBJ2-1; D may be TRBD1 (6 bases). This CDR3 has 14 residues. Trimming pared 3 bases from V and 10 bases from J, leaving 16 bases between. Germline V gives CDR1 KGHSH, CDR2 LQKENI. CDR3 bases: TGTGCCAGCTCACCGGGGGCCTCTTTGTGGGAGCAGTTCTTC. Its protein product is CASSPGASLWEQFF.

J is TRBJ1-6 and V is TRBV12-3 or TRBV12-4; 9 bases map to TRBD1. Trimming removed 5 bases from V and 7 bases from J; junction bases left unmatched: 6. The CDR3 runs 15 residues. CDR3 sequence reads: CASSGDRDENSPLHF. In DNA, the CDR3 is TGTGCCAGCAGTGGGGACAGGGACGAGAATTCACCCCTCCACTTT.

In regard to this clonotype: Given a much more abundant clone one base away, this may be a read error. The chain couples TRBV29-1 to TRBJ2-5, with TRBD1 matching 12 bases. The CDR3 has 19 residues. Trimming took 1 base from V and 11 from J; bases not matched to a gene: 23. CDR1 is SQVTM, CDR2 ANQGSEA, per germline. The DNA for the CDR3 is TGCAGCGTTGAAGCCACCGGGACAGGGGGCGCGTTAGGGGGGGATGAGCAGTACTTC. Encoded protein: CSVEATGTGGALGGDEQYF. Together with reference TRBV29-1 and TRBJ2-5, the CDR3 gives the full variable domain: SAVISQKPSRDICQRGTSLTIQCQVDSQVTMMFWYRQQPGQSLTLIATANQGSEATYESGFVIDKFPISRPNLTFSTLTVSNMSPEDSSIYLCSVEATGTGGALGGDEQYFGPGTRLLVL.

The chain is built from TRBV7-2 and TRBJ2-7; D is unresolved. The CDR3 extends over 13 amino acids. Trimming took 0 bases from V and 2 from J, leaving 5 bases between them. CDR1 and CDR2 (germline): SGHTA, FQGNSA. The CDR3 DNA follows: TGTGCCAGCAGCTTAGCGTCCGCCTACGAGCAGTACGTC. It specifies CASSLASAYEQYV.

CDR3 sequence reads: CAWSVLQGATGELFF. As DNA, the CDR3 is TGTGCCTGGAGTGTATTACAGGGGGCCACCGGGGAGCTGTTTTTT. The rearrangement links TRBV30 to TRBJ2-2; 9 nucleotides line up with TRBD1. Per the germline V gene, CDR1 is GTSNPN and CDR2 is SVGIG (reference sequence). This CDR3 has 15 residues. V lost 0 bases, J lost 4 bases, and 3 bases stayed unmatched.

This clonotype was picked up many times. The chain joins TRBV6-5 to TRBJ1-5, with TRBD1 identical over 8 bases. Per germline, CDR1 MNHEY and CDR2 SVGAGI. This CDR3 is 15 amino acids long. Unmatched junction bases numbered 4, after V lost 6 bases and J lost 0 bases. This CDR3 is CASRPTGDSNQPQHF. Written as DNA, the CDR3 is TGTGCCAGCAGACCGACAGGGGATAGCAATCAGCCCCAGCATTTT.

The sample holds a few counts of this clonotype. The chain employs TRBV27 and TRBJ2-7; 7 nucleotides align to TRBD1. The CDR3 is 13 residues long. CDR1 is MNHEY and CDR2 is SMNVEV in the germline V gene (reference sequence). The ends lost 0 bases at V and 7 bases at J; junction bases unmatched: 3. Here the CDR3 reads CASSLSTGQEQYF. The CDR3 region has the DNA TGTGCCAGCAGTTTATCGACAGGGCAAGAGCAGTACTTC.

The V call is TRBV4-1, the J call TRBJ1-1; TRBD1 is a possible D gene (5 bases). This CDR3 has 12 residues. Deletions cut 4 bases from V and 7 bases from J, with 10 bases between. Germline V gene sequence: CDR1 MGHRA, CDR2 YSYEKL. The CDR3 loop is CASSPVGLEAFF. The CDR3 DNA is TGCGCCAGCAGCCCAGTGGGGCTTGAAGCTTTCTTT.

V is TRBV7-2 and J is TRBJ1-1; 10 positions match TRBD1. Losses at the gene ends were 5 bases for V and 1 base for J; bases not matched to a gene: 10. The CDR3 has 17 residues. Germline CDR1 is SGHTA and CDR2 is FQGNSA. CDR3 sequence: CASSTRQGALGNTEAFF. The CDR3, as DNA: TGTGCCAGCAGCACACGACAGGGGGCGCTTGGGAACACTGAAGCTTTCTTT.